This entry features one T cell receptor beta chain sequence. The antigen it binds to is not known. Base quality data are lacking; no much larger clone is found one base away. TCRbeta CDR3 regions were amplified from genomic DNA by means of the immunoSEQ Assay, a bias-controlled multiplex PCR. Under the source paper's analysis protocol: Nucleated cell counts per sample were estimated from amplification of reference gene primers within the assay. To quantify the absolute abundance of each unique TCRbeta CDR3 rearrangement, sequence reads were collapsed and filtered. Productive Simpson clonality was computed per sample as the square root of Simpson's diversity index over productive rearrangements. TCRdb re-hosts the immuneACCESS table, in-frame sequences only. Its copies lack some clones; in the studies checked, an unresolved V gene accounts for under half of them, and the cause for the rest is not known. That table is the source of V, J and clone size, and D and trimming were worked out from the DNA. The sample table shows 200,000 or so clones, and 84% are seen once. The ten largest account for under 2.5% of the sample.

CDR1 SGHRS and CDR2 YFSETQ are derived from the germline V gene. Including the terminal cysteine and phenylalanine, the CDR3 comprises 16 residues. Only the CDR3 part of the read is kept: 48 bases, read in frame from the first base. V is clipped by 2 bases and J by 2 bases, and the sequence between their germline boundaries is 14 bases long. The sample comes from a study of blood T cell repertoires in COVID-19 (dated by TCRdb to the early 2020s). Broadly, across the study: Samples covering the acute and convalescent phases of COVID-19 were provided by collaborators in the United States, Italy and Spain. HLA class I and class II types, where available, came from metadata supplied by the sample provider rather than from assay-based typing. The prospective study material was composed of cDNA or gDNA derived from T cells, B-cell-depleted T cells, or PBMCs. The repertoires were made available in a free public database intended to serve as a resource for research on the immune response to SARS-CoV-2. Subjects who had been exposed to COVID-19, were actively infected with it, or had recovered from it provided the deeply sampled blood TCRbeta repertoires that made up the dataset. The sample metadata nearly always contained a de-identified subject ID, COVID-19 status, age in years and sex. Samples were obtained from the ongoing ImmuneRACE study (first 160 participants) and from 950 to 1,500 subjects provided by 6 global collaborators.

What the study reported, not specific to this receptor: How much clinical and demographic metadata was included differed by source and by participant, and the metadata was provided uncurated.

Another Seattle source contributed samples from volunteer blood donors who had recovered from COVID-19. Collaborating institutions collected whole blood in K2EDTA tubes following their own protocols. For TCRbeta analysis, collaborators shipped samples in one of three forms: frozen whole blood, isolated PBMCs, or DNA extracted from either of those sample types. The sample taken for sequencing was peripheral blood. This sequence originates from a man aged 35-49 years who had recovered from COVID-19. Recombination linked TRBV5-1 to TRBJ1-3; matching of 6 bases hints at TRBD1 as the D gene. The CDR3 loop reads CASSFGGGGAGNTIYF. The DNA reads as follows: TGCGCCAGCAGCTTTGGAGGCGGGGGCGCTGGAAACACCATATATTTT.